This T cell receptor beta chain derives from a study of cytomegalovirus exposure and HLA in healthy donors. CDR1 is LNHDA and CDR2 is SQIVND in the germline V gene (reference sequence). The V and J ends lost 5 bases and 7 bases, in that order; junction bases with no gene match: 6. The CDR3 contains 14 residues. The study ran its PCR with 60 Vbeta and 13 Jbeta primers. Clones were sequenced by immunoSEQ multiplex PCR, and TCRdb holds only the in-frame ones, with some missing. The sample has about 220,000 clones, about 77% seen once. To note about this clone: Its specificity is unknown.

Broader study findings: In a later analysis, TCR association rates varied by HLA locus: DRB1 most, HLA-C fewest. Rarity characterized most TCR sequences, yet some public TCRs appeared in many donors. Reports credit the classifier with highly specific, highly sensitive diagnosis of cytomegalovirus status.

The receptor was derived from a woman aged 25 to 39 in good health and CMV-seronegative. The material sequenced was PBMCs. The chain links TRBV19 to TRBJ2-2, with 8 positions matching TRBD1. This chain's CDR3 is CASSVQGASGELFF. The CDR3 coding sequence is TGTGCCAGTAGTGTGCAGGGGGCGAGCGGGGAGCTGTTTTTT.